This T cell receptor beta chain emerged from a study of blood T cell repertoires in COVID-19. Study-level information: T cells, B-cell-depleted T cells, or PBMCs provided the cDNA or gDNA that served as material.

In the original workflow: Amplified reference gene primers provided the basis for estimating nucleated cell counts. TCRdb's copy holds only in-frame clones and misses some; the assay was immunoSEQ multiplex PCR. V, J and clone size reflect that table, while D and trimming were determined from the DNA. The sample has hundreds of thousands of clones, roughly nine tenths seen once. Clinical history reported by participants formed the basis on which cohorts were assigned. The CDR3 covers 17 residues. The V gene's germline CDR1 is SGHAT and CDR2 FQNNGV. The germline V and J ends were trimmed by 3 bases and 2 bases, with 17 bases remaining between them.

Material: PBMCs or T cells enriched from blood (not recorded which). This chain connects TRBV11-2 to TRBJ1-3; weak D call: TRBD1 (5 bases). The receptor's source is a man in his late teens or twenties who had recovered from COVID-19. In nucleotides, the CDR3 is TGTGCCAGCAGCTTCCCCCGGTCAGGGTCGCCTGGAAACACCATATATTTT. Translating it yields CASSFPRSGSPGNTIYF.